The T cell receptor (beta chain) under discussion was sequenced for a study of blood T cell repertoires in COVID-19. Whole-study context: Italy, Spain and the United States were the sources of the convalescent and acute COVID-19 samples. Sample material is recorded as cDNA or gDNA derived from T cells, B-cell-depleted T cells, or PBMCs.

Germline-derived CDR1 and CDR2 are MNHEY and SMNVEV (reference sequence). This CDR3 region has 14 residues. V shed 3 bases and J 9 bases; nucleotides not matched to a gene: 3. This clone has just one count. In the study's own analysis: From reference gene primer amplification, estimates of nucleated cell counts were derived. Here immunoSEQ multiplex PCR was the method, and the copy in TCRdb shows in-frame clones only, minus some. That table supplies the V and J calls and clone size; D and trimming were determined from the DNA. The sample shows fewer than 80,000 clones, 85% to 90% of them seen only once.

The sample consisted of peripheral blood. The chain has TRBV27 and TRBJ1-6; 9 bases fit TRBD1. This receptor was identified in a human donor in a cohort sampled during active COVID-19. As DNA, the CDR3 is TGTGCCAGCAGTTTGGGGACAGGGAGTTCACCCCTCCACTTT. It codes for CASSLGTGSSPLHF.